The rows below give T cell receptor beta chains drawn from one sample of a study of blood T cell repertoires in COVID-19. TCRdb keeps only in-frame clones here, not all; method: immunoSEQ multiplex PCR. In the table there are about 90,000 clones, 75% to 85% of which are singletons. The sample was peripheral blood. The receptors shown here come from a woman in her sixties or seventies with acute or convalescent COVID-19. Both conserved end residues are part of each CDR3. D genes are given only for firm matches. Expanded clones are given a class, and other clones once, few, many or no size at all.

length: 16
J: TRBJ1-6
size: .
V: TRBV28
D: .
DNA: TGTGCCAGCAGTTTAAACTTACGACAGATAGGGTCACCCCTCCACTTT
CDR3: CASSLNLRQIGSPLHF

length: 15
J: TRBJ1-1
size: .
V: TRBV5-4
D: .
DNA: TGTGCCAGCAGCTCCCCAACAGGGAGGAACACTGAAGCTTTCTTT
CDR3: CASSSPTGRNTEAFF

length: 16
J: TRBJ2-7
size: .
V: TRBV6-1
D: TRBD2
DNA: TGTGCCAGCAGTGAAGCGAGTGAGCGGGGGGCGCACGAGCAGTACTTC
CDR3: CASSEASERGAHEQYF

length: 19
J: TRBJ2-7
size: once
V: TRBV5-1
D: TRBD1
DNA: TGCGCCAGCAGCTTGGATCCCGGGACAGGGGGCTTCTTTCCCTACGAGCAGTACTTC
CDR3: CASSLDPGTGGFFPYEQYF

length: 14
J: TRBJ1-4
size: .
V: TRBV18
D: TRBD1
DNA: TGTGCCAGCTCGCCGACAGGGAGGAGGGAAAAACTGTTTTTT
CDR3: CASSPTGRREKLFF

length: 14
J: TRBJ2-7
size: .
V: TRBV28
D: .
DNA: TGTGCCAGCAGCCTTAGTGGGGCAACCTACGAGCAGTACTTC
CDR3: CASSLSGATYEQYF

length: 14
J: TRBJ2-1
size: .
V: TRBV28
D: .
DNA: TGTGCCAGCAATAGAGCGGTCTCCTACAATGAGCAGTTCTTC
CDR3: CASNRAVSYNEQFF

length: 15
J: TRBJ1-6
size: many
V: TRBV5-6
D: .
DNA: TGTGCCAGCAGCTTCCGGGTAACAGGGCCTTCACCCCTCCACTTT
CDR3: CASSFRVTGPSPLHF

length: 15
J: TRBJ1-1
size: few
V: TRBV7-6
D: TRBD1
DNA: TGTGCCAGCAGCCCAGGACAGGGGGCGAAGACTGAAGCTTTCTTT
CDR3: CASSPGQGAKTEAFF

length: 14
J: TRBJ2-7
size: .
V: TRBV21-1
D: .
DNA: TGTGCCAGCCCACCCTGGGACAGTTCCAACGAGCAGTACTTC
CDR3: CASPPWDSSNEQYF

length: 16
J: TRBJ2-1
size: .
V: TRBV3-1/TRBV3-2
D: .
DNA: TGTGCCAGCAGCCACACCTCTCCCCTTCGCGGGTATGAGCAGTTCTTC
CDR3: CASSHTSPLRGYEQFF

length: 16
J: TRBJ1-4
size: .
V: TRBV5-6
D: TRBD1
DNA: TGTGCCAGCAGCTTGCCACCGGGACAGGGGAATGAAAAACTGTTTTTT
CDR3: CASSLPPGQGNEKLFF

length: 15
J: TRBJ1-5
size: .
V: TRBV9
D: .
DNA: TGTGCCAGCAGCGAGGGAGTTTCGGGCAATCAGCCCCAGCATTTT
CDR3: CASSEGVSGNQPQHF

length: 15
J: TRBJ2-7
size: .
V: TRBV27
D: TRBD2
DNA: TGTGCCAGCAGTTTCGGGAGGGGAGCCTCCTACGAGCAGTACTTC
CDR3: CASSFGRGASYEQYF

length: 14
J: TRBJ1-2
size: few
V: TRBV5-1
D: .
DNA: TGCGCCAGCAGCTCCCCGGGAGATAACGATGGCTACACCTTC
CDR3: CASSSPGDNDGYTF

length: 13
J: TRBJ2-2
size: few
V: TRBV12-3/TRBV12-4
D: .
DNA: TGTGCCAGCAAGATGGAGCCGACCGGGGAGCTGTTTTTT
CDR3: CASKMEPTGELFF

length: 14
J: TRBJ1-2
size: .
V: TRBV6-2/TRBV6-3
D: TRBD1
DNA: TGTGCCAGCAGTTACTCGACAGGGTCTAATGGCTACACCTTC
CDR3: CASSYSTGSNGYTF

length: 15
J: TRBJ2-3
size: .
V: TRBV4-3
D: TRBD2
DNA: TGCGCCAGCAGCCAAGAAGCGGGGGCTCCGGATACGCAGTATTTT
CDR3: CASSQEAGAPDTQYF

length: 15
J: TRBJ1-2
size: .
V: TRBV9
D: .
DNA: TGTGCCAGCAGCGGCCCTGGGTGGGGCTTACATGGCTACACCTTC
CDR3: CASSGPGWGLHGYTF

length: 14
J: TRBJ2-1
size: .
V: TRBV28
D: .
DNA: TGTGCCAGCAGTCCCGCCGGGACTCGAAATGAGCAGTTCTTC
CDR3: CASSPAGTRNEQFF

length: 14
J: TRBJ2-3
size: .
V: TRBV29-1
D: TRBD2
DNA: TGCAGCGTTGACGCGGCGGGAGGAACAGATACGCAGTATTTT
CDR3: CSVDAAGGTDTQYF

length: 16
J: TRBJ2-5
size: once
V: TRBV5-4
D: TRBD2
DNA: TGTGCCAGCAGCTCCCCGACTAGCGGGGGATGGGAGACCCAGTACTTC
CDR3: CASSSPTSGGWETQYF

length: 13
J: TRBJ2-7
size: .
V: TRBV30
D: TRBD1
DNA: TGTGCCTGGAGGGAGAGGGACAGCTACGAGCAGTACTTC
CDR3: CAWRERDSYEQYF

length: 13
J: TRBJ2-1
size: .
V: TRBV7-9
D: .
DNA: TGTGCCAGCAGCAAAGGACAGTACAATGAGCAGTTCTTC
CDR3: CASSKGQYNEQFF

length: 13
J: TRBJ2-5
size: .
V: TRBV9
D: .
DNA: TGTGCCAGCAGCGCTGCAGGGTGGAAGACCCAGTACTTC
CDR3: CASSAAGWKTQYF

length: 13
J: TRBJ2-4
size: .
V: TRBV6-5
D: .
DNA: TGTGCCAGCAGCCAGGGGAATTCGAACATTCAGTACTTC
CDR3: CASSQGNSNIQYF

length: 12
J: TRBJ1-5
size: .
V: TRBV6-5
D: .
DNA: TGTGCCAGCAGTAATTCGGGTCAGCCCCAGCATTTT
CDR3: CASSNSGQPQHF

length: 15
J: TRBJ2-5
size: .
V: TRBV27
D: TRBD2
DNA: TGTGCCAGCAGGACCAGCGGGAGGGCCGCAGAGACCCAGTACTTC
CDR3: CASRTSGRAAETQYF

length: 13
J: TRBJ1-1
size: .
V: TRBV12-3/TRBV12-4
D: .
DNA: TGTGCCAGCAGTTTATCTGAAGCCACTGAAGCTTTCTTT
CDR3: CASSLSEATEAFF

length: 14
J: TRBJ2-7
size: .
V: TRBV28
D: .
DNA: TGTGCCAGCAGCGAATTAAGAGGCTCCTACGAGCAGTACTTC
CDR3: CASSELRGSYEQYF

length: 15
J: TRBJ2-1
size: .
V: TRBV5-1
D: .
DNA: TGCGCCAGCAGCCCCGACACGGACATATACAATGAGCAGTTCTTC
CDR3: CASSPDTDIYNEQFF

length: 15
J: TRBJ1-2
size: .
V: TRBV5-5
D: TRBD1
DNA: TGTGCCAGCAGCTTGGTGGGACAGAGAAACTATGGCTACACCTTC
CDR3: CASSLVGQRNYGYTF

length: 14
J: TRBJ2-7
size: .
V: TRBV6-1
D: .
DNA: TGTGCCAGCAGTGAAATTCGGTTACGGGGCGAGCAGTACTTC
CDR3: CASSEIRLRGEQYF

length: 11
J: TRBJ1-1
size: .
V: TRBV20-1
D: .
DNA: TGCAGTGCTCACAGGGTACCTGAAGCTTTCTTT
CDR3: CSAHRVPEAFF

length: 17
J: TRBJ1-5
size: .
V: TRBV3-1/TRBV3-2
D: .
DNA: TGTGCCAGCAGCCCGTCGGGGGGGGGATTTGGCAATCAGCCCCAGCATTTT
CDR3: CASSPSGGGFGNQPQHF

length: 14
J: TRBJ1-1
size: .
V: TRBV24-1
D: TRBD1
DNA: TGTGCCACCAGTACAGGGGACACGAACACTGAAGCTTTCTTT
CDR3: CATSTGDTNTEAFF

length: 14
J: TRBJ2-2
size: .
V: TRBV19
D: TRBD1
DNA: TGTGCCAGTAGAAGGGACAGGGGGACCGGGGAGCTGTTTTTT
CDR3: CASRRDRGTGELFF

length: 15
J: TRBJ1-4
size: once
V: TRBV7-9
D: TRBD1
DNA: TGTGCCAGCAGCACCCCGACAGGGACTAATGAAAAACTGTTTTTT
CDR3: CASSTPTGTNEKLFF

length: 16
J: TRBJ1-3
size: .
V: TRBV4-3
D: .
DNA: TGCGCCAGCAGCCAATATAGGGGCGTCTCTGGAAACACCATATATTTT
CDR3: CASSQYRGVSGNTIYF

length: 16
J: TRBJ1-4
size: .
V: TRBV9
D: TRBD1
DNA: TGTGCCAGCAGCGCCGTCCCGGGACAGGGTAATGAAAAACTGTTTTTT
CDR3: CASSAVPGQGNEKLFF

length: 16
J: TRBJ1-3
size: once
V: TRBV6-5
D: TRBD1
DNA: TGTGCCAGCAGTTACCTTAGGGGACAGTCTGGAAACACCATATATTTT
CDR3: CASSYLRGQSGNTIYF

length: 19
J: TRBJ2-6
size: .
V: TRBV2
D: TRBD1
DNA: TGTGCCAGCACTATCAGCGTAGGGACAGAGCTCTCTGGGGCCAACGTCCTGACTTTC
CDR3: CASTISVGTELSGANVLTF

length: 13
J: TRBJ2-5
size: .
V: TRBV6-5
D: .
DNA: TGTGCCAGCATCCGGACAACCTTTGAGACCCAGTACTTC
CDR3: CASIRTTFETQYF

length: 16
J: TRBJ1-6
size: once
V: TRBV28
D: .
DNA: TGTGCCAGCAGTCGTATGGCCGGGAGCCCCAATTCACCCCTCCACTTT
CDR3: CASSRMAGSPNSPLHF

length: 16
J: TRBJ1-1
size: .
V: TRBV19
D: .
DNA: TGTGCCAGTAGTCTAACAGGGACCTGGGATGGCACTGAAGCTTTCTTT
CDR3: CASSLTGTWDGTEAFF

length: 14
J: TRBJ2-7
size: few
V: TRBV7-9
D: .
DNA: TGTGCCAGCAGCTCAGCGTCGGGTCTATGGGAGCAGTACTTC
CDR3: CASSSASGLWEQYF